The 29 T cell receptor beta chains presented below share a single source sample, sequenced in a study of early T cells in non-severe SARS-CoV-2 infection. TCRdb re-called the 5' RACE reads through MiXCR, storing one row per CDR3 protein. The repertoire includes 90,000 to 100,000 distinct CDR3 sequences, roughly 13% of them detected once, and approximately 2% sits in the top ten. The sample was whole blood. The receptors derive from an adult who was a healthcare worker with PCR-confirmed SARS-CoV-2 infection or an uninfected control (not recorded which).

This clonotype was observed a few times. The CDR3 bases are TGTGCCAGCTCACCCGGGACAGGGGAAAACACCATATATTTT. This gives the protein CASSPGTGENTIYF. The chain links TRBV18 to TRBJ1-3; 10 nucleotides line up with TRBD1. With V trimmed by 3 bases and J by 6 bases, 2 bases remained unmatched. From germline, CDR1 is KGHSH and CDR2 LQKENI. The CDR3 is 14 amino acids.

This clonotype occurred a few times. The J gene is TRBJ2-7, the V gene TRBV4-1, with D tentatively TRBD2 (5 bases). Germline V lookup: CDR1 MGHRA, CDR2 YSYEKL. This CDR3 is built from 19 residues. V was pared by 4 bases and J by 1 base, with 26 bases between. CDR3 sequence reads: CASSLNPRTPPPRSYEQYF. The CDR3 DNA follows: TGCGCCAGCAGCCTCAACCCCAGGACTCCTCCGCCGAGGTCCTACGAGCAGTACTTC.

A few counts support this clonotype. This rearrangement joins TRBV28 to TRBJ1-3; 8 nucleotides agree with TRBD1. Germline lookup yields CDR1 MDHEN and CDR2 SYDVKM. With 6 bases clipped from V and 0 bases from J, the junction kept 13 bases outside the gene matches. CDR3 size: 18 residues. This CDR3 is CASSPNRDRISSGNTIYF. The CDR3 DNA reads TGTGCCAGCAGCCCGAACCGGGACAGGATCTCCTCTGGAAACACCATATATTTT.

This clonotype was detected ten times or more. The V call is TRBV28, the J call TRBJ1-2, with D possibly being TRBD1 (5 bases). V dropped 7 bases and J dropped 8 bases, with 14 bases sitting between them. The germline gives CDR1 MDHEN, CDR2 SYDVKM. The CDR3 consists of 12 residues. DNA for the CDR3: TGTGCCAGCAATGCGGGACCACGGGGCTACACCTTC. Translation: CASNAGPRGYTF.

The V and J genes are TRBV7-2 and TRBJ1-1; 7 bases fit TRBD1. This CDR3 region has 15 residues. The germline gives CDR1 SGHTA, CDR2 FQGNSA. With V trimmed by 7 bases and J by 6 bases, 14 bases remained unmatched. CDR3 protein: CASTLWTGANSEAFF. The CDR3 DNA reads TGTGCCAGCACCCTTTGGACAGGTGCCAACTCTGAAGCTTTCTTT.

The J gene is TRBJ2-2, the V gene TRBV11-2; no reliable D call. The germline V gene encodes CDR1 SGHAT and CDR2 FQNNGV. CDR3 length: 14 residues. V lost 0 bases, J lost 4 bases, and 6 bases lay in between. The CDR3 here is CASSLERVTGELFF. For the CDR3, the DNA is TGTGCCAGCAGCTTAGAACGGGTCACCGGGGAGCTGTTTTTT.

DNA for the CDR3: TGTGCCAGCGGAGTAGGGGATACGCAGTATTTT. Translated, it gives CASGVGDTQYF. V is TRBV6-6 and J is TRBJ2-3; D uncertain. Germline V gene lookup returns CDR1 MNHNY and CDR2 SVGAGI (reference sequence). Trimming pared 8 bases from V and 6 bases from J, leaving 9 bases between. The CDR3 covers 11 residues.

The sample holds a few counts of this clonotype. CDR3 loop: CSVGILETQYF. DNA of the CDR3: TGCAGCGTTGGAATTTTAGAGACCCAGTACTTC. V and J are TRBV29-1 and TRBJ2-5; D not certain. The CDR3 spans 11 residues. Germline V lookup: CDR1 SQVTM, CDR2 ANQGSEA. Trimming stripped 4 bases from V and 4 bases from J, with 7 bases between.

The chain combines TRBV24-1 with TRBJ2-3; 8 bases are a match to TRBD1. Germline values: CDR1 KGHDR, CDR2 SFDVKD. V shed 5 bases and J 8 bases; nucleotides not matched to a gene: 11. This CDR3 region has 15 residues. This CDR3 is CATSATGVMGGTQYF. The CDR3 coding sequence is TGTGCCACCAGTGCGACAGGGGTTATGGGAGGTACGCAGTATTTT.

The rearrangement uses TRBV29-1 and TRBJ1-2; the D is unclear. Looked up from germline, CDR1 is SQVTM and CDR2 is ANQGSEA. The ends were cut back, 4 bases at V and 0 bases at J, with 9 bases in the middle. This CDR3 comprises 13 residues. This CDR3 is CSVAALSNYGYTF. As DNA, the CDR3 is TGCAGCGTTGCGGCCCTTTCTAACTATGGCTACACCTTC.

CDR3 nucleotide sequence: TGTGCCAGCAGTTATCGGTGGAGCATCTCTAGCGGGGACATAGAGACCCAGTACTTC. Protein product: CASSYRWSISSGDIETQYF. V is TRBV6-6 and J is TRBJ2-5; TRBD2 aligns across 9 bases. The J segment lost 4 bases and the V segment lost 3 bases, leaving 18 bases of the junction unmatched. The germline gives CDR1 MNHNY, CDR2 SVGAGI (reference sequence). The CDR3 contains 19 residues.

This clonotype was found a few times. The gene calls are TRBV20-1 and TRBJ2-7; D ambiguous. The CDR3 is 11 amino acids. The germline CDR1 and CDR2 sequences are DFQATT and SNEGSKA (reference sequence). With 3 bases removed from V and 2 bases from J, the gap between germline ends came to 5 bases. CDR3: CSARGTYEQYF. CDR3 nucleotides: TGCAGTGCTAGGGGGACCTACGAGCAGTACTTC.

This clonotype has only a few counts. This sequence joins TRBV6-5 and TRBJ1-1, with D perhaps matching TRBD1 (6 bases). Trimming pared 5 bases from V and 4 bases from J, leaving 11 bases between. This CDR3 is 13 amino acids long. Germline-derived CDR1 and CDR2 are MNHEY and SVGAGI. The CDR3 reads CASSHREGTEAFF. CDR3 nucleotides: TGTGCCAGCAGTCACAGGGAGGGCACTGAAGCTTTCTTT.

The chain recombines TRBV5-4 with TRBJ2-3; D might be TRBD1 (5 bases). The CDR3 is 13 residues long. Trimming took off 8 bases at V and 2 bases at J, with 12 bases between the two ends. Germline V lookup: CDR1 SGHNT, CDR2 YYREEE (reference sequence). The CDR3 region is CASKKGFTDTQYF. Here the CDR3 DNA reads TGTGCCAGTAAAAAGGGGTTCACAGATACGCAGTATTTT.

This clonotype appeared many times. Its ends do not fully match the called genes, so a read error is possible. The V and J genes are TRBV7-8 and TRBJ2-7; no definite D call. The CDR3 totals 16 residues. Per the germline V gene, CDR1 is SGHVS and CDR2 is FQNEAQ. The CDR3 nucleotides are TGTACCAGCAGCTTAGGGCCCAGGTCCAGCTCCTACGAGCAGTACTTC. Its protein product is CTSSLGPRSSSYEQYF.

V and J are TRBV7-2 and TRBJ1-6, with TRBD1 matching over 9 bases. This CDR3 is 15 amino acids long. Germline V CDR1 and CDR2: SGHTA, FQGNSA. V dropped 5 bases and J dropped 10; count of bases not matched to a gene: 9. As DNA, the CDR3 is TGTGCCAGCAGCCCAGGGACAGGGCCCAAATCACCCCTCCACTTT. Encoded protein: CASSPGTGPKSPLHF.

This clonotype was seen repeatedly, ten times or more. The gene calls are TRBV29-1 and TRBJ2-3; possibly TRBD1 for D (6 bases). The CDR3 contains 13 residues. V was pared by 4 bases and J by 2 bases, with 10 bases between. CDR1 and CDR2 from the germline V gene are SQVTM and ANQGSEA. As DNA, the CDR3 is TGCAGCGTTGGGACAGAGAACACAGATACGCAGTATTTT. It translates to CSVGTENTDTQYF.

This clonotype showed up just a few times. The CDR3 loop is CASKPSLSSYEQYF. CDR3 in DNA: TGCGCCAGCAAGCCCAGTTTGAGCTCCTACGAGCAGTACTTC. The chain carries TRBV10-2 and TRBJ2-7; no clear D gene. The CDR3 has 14 amino acids. Germline lookup yields CDR1 WSHSY and CDR2 SAAADI. Deletions cut 7 bases from V and 0 bases from J, with 13 bases between.

This clonotype was recorded a few times. This chain connects TRBV6-5 to TRBJ2-3, with D possibly being TRBD2 (6 bases). Germline V lookup: CDR1 MNHEY, CDR2 SVGAGI. The CDR3 has 14 amino acids. V shed 6 bases and J shed 2 bases, with 12 bases lying between them. In DNA, the CDR3 is TGTGCCAGCAGGGAGGGCAGGGACACAGATACGCAGTATTTT. Translation: CASREGRDTDTQYF.

This clonotype was seen only a few times. The rearrangement joins TRBV29-1 to TRBJ2-3; 12 positions agree with TRBD2. V was pared by 7 bases and J by 0 bases, with 5 bases of the junction left unmatched. The V gene's germline CDR1 is SQVTM and CDR2 ANQGSEA. This CDR3 comprises 15 residues. CDR3 bases: TGCAGCGCCCTGACTAGCGGGGGTAGCACAGATACGCAGTATTTT. Residues: CSALTSGGSTDTQYF.

J is TRBJ1-6 and V is TRBV5-5; D might be TRBD1 (5 bases). Germline CDR1 reads SGHKS; CDR2 reads YYEKEE (reference sequence). V was clipped by 4 bases and J by 3 bases, with 11 bases between them. The CDR3 spans 15 residues. CDR3 nucleotide sequence: TGTGCCAGCAGCAGTGACGGGGGCTATAATTCACCCCTCCACTTT. Translating gives CASSSDGGYNSPLHF.

This clonotype came up many times. V and J are TRBV28 and TRBJ2-7; TRBD1 matches at 9 bases. The CDR3 contains 15 residues. CDR1 and CDR2 from the germline V gene are MDHEN and SYDVKM. The trim removed 5 bases at V and 6 bases at J, leaving 11 bases unmatched. The CDR3 loop is CASSPGTGLMSEQYF. The CDR3 DNA reads as TGTGCCAGCAGTCCCGGGACAGGGTTAATGAGCGAGCAGTACTTC. Variable domain in full (rest from reference TRBV28 and TRBJ2-7): DVKVTQSSRYLVKRTGEKVFLECVQDMDHENMFWYRQDPGLGLRLIYFSYDVKMKEKGDIPEGYSVSREKKERFSLILESASTNQTSMYLCASSPGTGLMSEQYFGPGTRLTVT.

This clonotype was counted between two and nine times. This chain uses TRBV29-1 with TRBJ1-1; possibly TRBD1 for D (5 bases). The germline V gene has CDR1 SQVTM and CDR2 ANQGSEA. V dropped 5 bases and J dropped 2 bases, with 18 bases sitting between them. The CDR3 has 15 residues. The CDR3 here is CSVSLQGWVNTEAFF. DNA for the CDR3: TGCAGCGTTTCCCTCCAGGGATGGGTTAACACTGAAGCTTTCTTT.

The chain combines TRBV6-5 with TRBJ1-6; D unresolved. CDR1 and CDR2 (germline): MNHEY, SVGAGI. The CDR3 has 14 amino acids. Trimming cost V 4 bases and J 6 bases, with 10 bases left between them. The chain's CDR3 is CASSLRPLNSPLHF. The CDR3 DNA reads as TGTGCCAGCAGTTTAAGACCGCTTAATTCACCCCTCCACTTT.

This clonotype was detected ten times or more. The chain combines TRBV10-3 with TRBJ2-1, with 11 bases fitting TRBD2. Trimming at V came to 4 bases and at J to 8 bases, leaving 4 bases not matched to a gene. The CDR3 is made up of 14 amino acids. Germline V lookup: CDR1 ENHRY, CDR2 SYGVKD. The CDR3 loop reads CAISGTSGGYEQFF. CDR3 bases: TGTGCCATCAGTGGAACTAGCGGGGGCTATGAGCAGTTCTTC.

Points on this clonotype: This could be a read error, since a much larger clone is one nucleotide away. The rearrangement joins TRBV14 to TRBJ2-3, with TRBD2 matching 13 bases. CDR1 and CDR2 (germline): SGHDN, FVKESK. Losses at the gene ends were 7 bases for V and 1 base for J; bases not matched to a gene: 11. The CDR3 has 18 amino acids. CDR3 region: CASNSRTSGGRGTDTQYF. CDR3 coding DNA: TGTGCCAGCAACTCTCGGACTAGCGGGGGAAGAGGCACAGATACGCAGTATTTT.

The chain couples TRBV29-1 to TRBJ2-1; D uncertain. The V gene lost 4 bases and the J gene lost 6 bases, with 7 bases spanning the gap. Germline V gives CDR1 SQVTM, CDR2 ANQGSEA. The CDR3 is 11 residues long. The CDR3 DNA follows: TGCAGCGTTGCTGAGAGCAATGAGCAGTTCTTC. Protein: CSVAESNEQFF.

This clonotype was seen many times. V and J are TRBV4-1 and TRBJ2-7, with D tentatively TRBD1 (6 bases). V lost 2 bases and J 0 bases, leaving 17 bases between the germline ends. Germline V CDR1 and CDR2: MGHRA, YSYEKL. This CDR3 contains 17 residues. Written as DNA, the CDR3 is TGCGCCAGCAGCCAAAATCCCACCCCAGGGGTCTCCTACGAGCAGTACTTC. Translated, it gives CASSQNPTPGVSYEQYF.

The chain joins TRBV7-8 to TRBJ1-3, with D unclear. CDR3 length: 14 residues. Germline lookup yields CDR1 SGHVS and CDR2 FQNEAQ. The V end was cut by 0 bases, the J end by 6 bases, with 9 bases between. CDR3 amino acids: CASSLAAAENTIYF. The CDR3, as DNA: TGTGCCAGCAGCTTAGCGGCCGCTGAAAACACCATATATTTT.